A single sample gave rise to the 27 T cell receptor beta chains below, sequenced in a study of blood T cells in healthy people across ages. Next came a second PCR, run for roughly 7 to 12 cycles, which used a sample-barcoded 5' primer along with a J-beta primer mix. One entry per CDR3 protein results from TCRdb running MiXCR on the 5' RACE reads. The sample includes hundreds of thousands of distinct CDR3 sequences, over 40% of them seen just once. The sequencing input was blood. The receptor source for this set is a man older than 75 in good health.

The CDR3 coding sequence is TGTGCCAGCAGTTTAGGTCGGGACAGGGCATCCTACGAGCAGTACTTC. Translating it yields CASSLGRDRASYEQYF. The chain is built from TRBV12-3 or TRBV12-4 and TRBJ2-7; 9 bases fit TRBD1. The CDR3 contains 16 residues. V was clipped by 1 base and J by 1 base; unmatched bases: 5.

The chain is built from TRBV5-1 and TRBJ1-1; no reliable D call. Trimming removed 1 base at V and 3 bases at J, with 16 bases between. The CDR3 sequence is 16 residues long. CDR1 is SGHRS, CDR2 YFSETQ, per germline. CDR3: CASSLTEGRGYTEAFF. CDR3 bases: TGCGCCAGCAGCTTGACAGAGGGAAGAGGTTACACTGAAGCTTTCTTT.

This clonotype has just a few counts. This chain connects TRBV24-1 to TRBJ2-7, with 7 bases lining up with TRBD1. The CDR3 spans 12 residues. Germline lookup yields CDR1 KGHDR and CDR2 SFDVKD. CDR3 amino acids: CQPDRTTYEQYF. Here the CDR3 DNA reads TGTCAACCGGACAGGACCACTTACGAGCAGTACTTC.

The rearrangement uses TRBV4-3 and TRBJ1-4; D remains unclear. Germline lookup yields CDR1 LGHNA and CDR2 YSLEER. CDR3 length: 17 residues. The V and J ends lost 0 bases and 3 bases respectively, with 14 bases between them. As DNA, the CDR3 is TGCGCCAGCAGCCAAGATCCGTGGGCAGGCCCTAATGAAAAACTGTTTTTT. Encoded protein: CASSQDPWAGPNEKLFF.

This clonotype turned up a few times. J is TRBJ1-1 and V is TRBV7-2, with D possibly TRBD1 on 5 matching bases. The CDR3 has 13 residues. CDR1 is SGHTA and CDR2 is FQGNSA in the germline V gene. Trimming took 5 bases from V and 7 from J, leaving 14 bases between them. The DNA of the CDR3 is TGTGCCAGCAGCCCTCCCGGTAGGGGTGAAGCTTTCTTT. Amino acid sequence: CASSPPGRGEAFF.

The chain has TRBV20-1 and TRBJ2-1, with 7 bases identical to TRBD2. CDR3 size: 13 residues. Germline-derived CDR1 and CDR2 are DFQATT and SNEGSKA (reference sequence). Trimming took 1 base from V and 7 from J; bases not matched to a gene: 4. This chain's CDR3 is CSARGAGANEQFF. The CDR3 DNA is TGCAGTGCTAGAGGGGCGGGAGCGAATGAGCAGTTCTTC.

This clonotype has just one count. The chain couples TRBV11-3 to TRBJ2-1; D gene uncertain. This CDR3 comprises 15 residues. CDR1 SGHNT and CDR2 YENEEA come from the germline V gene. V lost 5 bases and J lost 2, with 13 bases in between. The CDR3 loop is CASSPGPPTYNEQFF. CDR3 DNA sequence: TGTGCCAGCAGCCCCGGGCCCCCTACCTACAATGAGCAGTTCTTC. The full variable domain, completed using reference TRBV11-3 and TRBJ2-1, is EAGVVQSPRYKIIEKKQPVAFWCNPISGHNTLYWYLQNLGQGPELLIRYENEEAVDDSQLPKDRFSAERLKGVDSTLKIQPAELGDSAVYLCASSPGPPTYNEQFFGPGTRLTVL.

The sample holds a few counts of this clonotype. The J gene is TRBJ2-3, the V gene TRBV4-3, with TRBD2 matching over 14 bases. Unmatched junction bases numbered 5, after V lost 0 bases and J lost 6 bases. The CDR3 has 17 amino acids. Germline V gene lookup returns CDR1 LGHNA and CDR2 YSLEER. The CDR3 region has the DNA TGCGCCAGCAGCCAAGAAGGGACTAGCGGGGGATCGGATACGCAGTATTTT. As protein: CASSQEGTSGGSDTQYF.

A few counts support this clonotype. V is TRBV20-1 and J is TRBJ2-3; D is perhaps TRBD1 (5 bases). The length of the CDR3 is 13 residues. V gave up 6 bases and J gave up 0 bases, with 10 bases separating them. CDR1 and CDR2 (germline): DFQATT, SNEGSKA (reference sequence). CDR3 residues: CSAAPGSTDTQYF. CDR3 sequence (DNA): TGCAGTGCAGCCCCAGGGAGCACAGATACGCAGTATTTT.

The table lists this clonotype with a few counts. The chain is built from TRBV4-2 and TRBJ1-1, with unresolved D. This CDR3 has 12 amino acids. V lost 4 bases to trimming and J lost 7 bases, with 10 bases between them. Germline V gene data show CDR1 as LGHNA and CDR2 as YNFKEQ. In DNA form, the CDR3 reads TGTGCCAGCAGCCCGCTGGACCGTGAAGCTTTCTTT. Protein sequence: CASSPLDREAFF.

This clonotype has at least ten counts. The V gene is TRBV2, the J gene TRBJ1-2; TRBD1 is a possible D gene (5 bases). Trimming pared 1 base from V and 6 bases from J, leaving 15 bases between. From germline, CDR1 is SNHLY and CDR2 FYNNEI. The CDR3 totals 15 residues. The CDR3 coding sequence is TGTGCCAGCAGTGAAGGAAGGGCCAGGGTCAATGGCTACACCTTC. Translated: CASSEGRARVNGYTF.

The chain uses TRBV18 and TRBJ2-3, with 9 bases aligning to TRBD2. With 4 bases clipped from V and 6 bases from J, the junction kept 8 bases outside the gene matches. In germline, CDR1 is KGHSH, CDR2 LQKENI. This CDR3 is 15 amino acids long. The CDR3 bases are TGTGCCAGCTCACAGGCGGGAGGGCCTCGTGATACGCAGTATTTT. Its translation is CASSQAGGPRDTQYF.

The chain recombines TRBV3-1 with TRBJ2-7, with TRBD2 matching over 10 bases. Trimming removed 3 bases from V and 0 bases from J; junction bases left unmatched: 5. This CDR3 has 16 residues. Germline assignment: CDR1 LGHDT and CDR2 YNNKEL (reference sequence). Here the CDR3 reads CASSHYGLAVSYEQYF. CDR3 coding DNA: TGTGCCAGCAGCCATTACGGACTAGCGGTCTCCTACGAGCAGTACTTC.

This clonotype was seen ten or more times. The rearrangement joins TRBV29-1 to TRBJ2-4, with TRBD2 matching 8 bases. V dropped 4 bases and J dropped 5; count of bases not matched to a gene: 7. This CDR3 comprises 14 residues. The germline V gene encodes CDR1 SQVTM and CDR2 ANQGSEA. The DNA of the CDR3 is TGCAGCGTTGGTCTGCGGGAGGACCAAAACATTCAGTACTTC. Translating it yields CSVGLREDQNIQYF.

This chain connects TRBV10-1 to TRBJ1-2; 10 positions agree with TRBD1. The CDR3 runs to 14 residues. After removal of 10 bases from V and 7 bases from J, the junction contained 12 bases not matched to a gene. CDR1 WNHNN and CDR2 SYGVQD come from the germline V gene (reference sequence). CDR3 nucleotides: TGCGCCACAGAATCCGGGACAGGGGTTTTTGGCTACACCTTC. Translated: CATESGTGVFGYTF.

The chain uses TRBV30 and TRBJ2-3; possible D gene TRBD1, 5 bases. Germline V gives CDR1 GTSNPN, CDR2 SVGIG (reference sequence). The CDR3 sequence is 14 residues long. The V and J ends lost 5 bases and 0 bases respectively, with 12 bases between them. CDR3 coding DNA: TGTGCCTGGGCACAGGATACTAGCACAGATACGCAGTATTTT. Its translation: CAWAQDTSTDTQYF.

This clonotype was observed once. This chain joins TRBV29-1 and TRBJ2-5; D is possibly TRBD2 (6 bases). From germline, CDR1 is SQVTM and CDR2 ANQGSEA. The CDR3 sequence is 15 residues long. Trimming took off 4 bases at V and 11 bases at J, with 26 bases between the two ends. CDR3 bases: TGCAGCGTTGGGACTATCCAGAGCTCCTACAGTGAGCAGTACTTC. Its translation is CSVGTIQSSYSEQYF.

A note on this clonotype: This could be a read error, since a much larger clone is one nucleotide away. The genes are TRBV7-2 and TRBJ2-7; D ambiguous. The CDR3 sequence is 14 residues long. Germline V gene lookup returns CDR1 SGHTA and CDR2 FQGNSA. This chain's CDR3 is CAGSFADPPYEQYF. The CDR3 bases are TGTGCCGGCAGCTTTGCAGATCCGCCCTACGAGCAGTACTTC.

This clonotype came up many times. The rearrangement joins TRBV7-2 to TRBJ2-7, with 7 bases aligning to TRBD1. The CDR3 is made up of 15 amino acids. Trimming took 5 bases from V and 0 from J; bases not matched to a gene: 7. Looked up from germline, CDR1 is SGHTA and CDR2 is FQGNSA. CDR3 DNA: TGTGCCAGCAGCCGAGACGGACAGGTCTCCTACGAGCAGTACTTC. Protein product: CASSRDGQVSYEQYF.

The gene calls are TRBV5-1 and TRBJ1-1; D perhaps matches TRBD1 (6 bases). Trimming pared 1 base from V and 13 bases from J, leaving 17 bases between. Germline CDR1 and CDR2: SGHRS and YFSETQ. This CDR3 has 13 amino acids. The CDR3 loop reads CASSLTGAQRNFF. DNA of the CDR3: TGCGCCAGCAGCTTGACGGGGGCGCAGAGGAATTTCTTT.

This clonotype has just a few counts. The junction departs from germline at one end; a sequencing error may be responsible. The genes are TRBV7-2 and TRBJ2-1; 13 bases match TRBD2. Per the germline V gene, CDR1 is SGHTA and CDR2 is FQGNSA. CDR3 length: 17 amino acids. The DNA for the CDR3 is TGTGCCAGCAGGTTAGCCGGGACTAGCGGGACCTACAATGAGCAGTTCTTC. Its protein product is CASRLAGTSGTYNEQFF.

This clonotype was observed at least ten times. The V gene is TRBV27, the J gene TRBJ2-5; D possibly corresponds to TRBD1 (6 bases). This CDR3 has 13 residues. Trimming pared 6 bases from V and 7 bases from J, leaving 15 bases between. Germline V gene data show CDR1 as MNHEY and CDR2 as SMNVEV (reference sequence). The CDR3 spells CASRPTGAGTQYF. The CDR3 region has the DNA TGTGCCAGCAGACCGACAGGCGCGGGGACCCAGTACTTC.

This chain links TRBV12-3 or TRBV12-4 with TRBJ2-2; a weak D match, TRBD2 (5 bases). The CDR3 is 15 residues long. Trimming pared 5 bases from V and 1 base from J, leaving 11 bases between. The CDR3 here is CASSLSEKNTGELFF. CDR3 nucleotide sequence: TGTGCCAGCAGTCTTAGCGAAAAGAACACCGGGGAGCTGTTTTTT.

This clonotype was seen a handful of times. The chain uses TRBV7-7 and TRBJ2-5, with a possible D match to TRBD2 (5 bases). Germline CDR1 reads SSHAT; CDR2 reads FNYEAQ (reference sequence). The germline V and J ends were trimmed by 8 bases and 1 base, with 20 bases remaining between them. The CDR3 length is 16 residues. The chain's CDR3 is CASGPRIASFQETQYF. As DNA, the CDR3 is TGTGCCAGCGGCCCTCGGATAGCGTCCTTCCAAGAGACCCAGTACTTC.

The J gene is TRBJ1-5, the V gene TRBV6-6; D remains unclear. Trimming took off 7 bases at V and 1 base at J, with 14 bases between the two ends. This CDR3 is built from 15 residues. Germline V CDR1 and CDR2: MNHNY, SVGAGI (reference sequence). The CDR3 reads CASKPKARSNQPQHF. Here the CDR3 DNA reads TGTGCCAGCAAACCCAAGGCGCGCAGCAATCAGCCCCAGCATTTT.

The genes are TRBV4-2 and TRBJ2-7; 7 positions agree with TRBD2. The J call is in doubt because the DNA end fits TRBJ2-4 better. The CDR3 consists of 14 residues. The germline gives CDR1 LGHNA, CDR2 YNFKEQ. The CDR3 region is CASSPPRGGNIQYF. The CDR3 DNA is TGTGCCAGCAGCCCCCCTCGCGGGGGAAACATTCAGTACTTC.

The CDR3 DNA reads TGTGCCAGCAATCAGATGAATTCACCCCTCCACTTT. Its translation is CASNQMNSPLHF. This chain links TRBV6-2 or TRBV6-3 with TRBJ1-6, with D unresolved. The CDR3 loop spans 12 amino acids. Germline CDR1 reads MNHEY; CDR2 reads SVGEGT. Deletions cut 7 bases from V and 7 bases from J, with 8 bases between.